The rows below give T cell receptor beta chains drawn from one sample of a study of blood T cell repertoires in COVID-19. Assay: immunoSEQ multiplex PCR; the TCRdb copy retains only in-frame clones and omits some. The data contain just under 60,000 clones, approximately 84% of them singletons. What was sequenced was peripheral blood. These receptors originate from a man of 80 years or more with COVID-19, enrolled during active disease. Both conserved end residues are part of each CDR3.

V: TRBV6-5
CDR3: CATNGGYDTEAFF

V: TRBV19
CDR3: CASSITGNQPQHF

V: TRBV4-1
CDR3: CASSQGQGVRSNTGELFF

V: TRBV4-3
CDR3: CASSPAPSGGALVNEQFF

V: TRBV28
CDR3: CASSPRGGATDTQYF

V: TRBV30
CDR3: CAWSVRKGGVGTDTQYF

V: TRBV27
CDR3: CASRRLASGVTGELFF

V: TRBV7-6
CDR3: CASSHFPLENTDQETQYF

V: TRBV7-9
CDR3: CASSPGLNEQFF

V: TRBV9
CDR3: CASSVGYGQAINEQFF

V: TRBV11-2
CDR3: CASSFGGGTEAFF

V: TRBV7-3
CDR3: CASSSTSGGENEQFF

V: TRBV2
CDR3: CASTAQYYEQYF

V: TRBV19
CDR3: CASSIGGGDSPLHF

V: TRBV4-3
CDR3: CASSQEALGGGYGYTF

V: TRBV19
CDR3: CASSMGYRTGEKLFF

V: TRBV18
CDR3: CASSRNTAGAMNTEAFF

V: TRBV3-1/TRBV3-2
CDR3: CASSHGGTAISGNTIYF